This TCR beta chain was sequenced for a study of shared clonotypes between healthy human individuals. Germline-derived CDR1 and CDR2 are SGHNT and YYREEE (reference sequence). V was clipped by 0 bases and J by 14 bases; unmatched bases: 8. There are 13 residues in the CDR3. Clones were read by immunoSEQ multiplex PCR, and TCRdb kept only the in-frame ones, dropping some. The sample gives roughly 680,000 clones, over 55% of which show up once; less than 2% is in the top ten. The genes are TRBV5-4 and TRBJ2-4, with TRBD1 matching over 7 bases. This clonotype originated in a woman in her twenties or thirties in good health. The specimen sequenced was memory CD4+ T cells sorted from blood. Subset of the sample: CD45RA-negative fraction. The CDR3: CASSLDRGRFEYF. The CDR3 nucleotides are TGTGCCAGCAGCTTGGACAGGGGACGGTTTGAGTACTTC.